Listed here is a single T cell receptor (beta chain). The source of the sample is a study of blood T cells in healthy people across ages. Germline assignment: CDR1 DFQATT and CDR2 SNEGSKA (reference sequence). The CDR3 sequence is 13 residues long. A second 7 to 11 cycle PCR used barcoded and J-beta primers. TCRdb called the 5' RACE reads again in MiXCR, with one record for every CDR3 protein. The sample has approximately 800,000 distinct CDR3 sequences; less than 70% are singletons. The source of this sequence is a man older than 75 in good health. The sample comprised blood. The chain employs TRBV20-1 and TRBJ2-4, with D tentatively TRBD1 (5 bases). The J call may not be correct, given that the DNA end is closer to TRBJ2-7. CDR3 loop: CSAKGYRRYEQYF. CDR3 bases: TGCAGTGCTAAGGGGTACAGGCGCTACGAGCAGTACTTC.